This section outlines one T cell receptor (beta chain) sequence together with its context. This clonotype was seen only a few times. The antigen it binds to is not known. Base qualities are missing; no much larger clone stands one base away. The entry originates in a study of T cells in Graves' hyperthyroidism and ophthalmopathy (dated by TCRdb to 2018 to 2020). Notes on the research overall: A discovery cohort of about 95 patients, about 40 with Graves' ophthalmopathy and under 60 with stable Graves' hyperthyroidism, was used to find distinguishing TCR V-J signatures. Prospective prediction of ophthalmopathy was tested in an independent validation cohort consisting of 18 hyperthyroidism patients and 15 or so patients who later progressed to ophthalmopathy. In addition, the study compared T-cell repertoires in thyroid tissue and in blood from 6 or 7 Graves' hyperthyroidism patients. Following sampling, methimazole starting at 30 mg daily was given to hyperthyroidism patients, and high-dose intravenous methylprednisolone was given to ophthalmopathy patients. The 100 discovery patients were randomly split 7:3 into training and test sets. TCR Vbeta CDR3 sequencing of 135 peripheral blood samples (fewer than 45 ophthalmopathy, 75 to 80 hyperthyroidism and roughly 17 progressor patients) is reported in the paper.

TCR beta CDR3 regions were amplified from RNA transcripts. The first round of RT-PCR for the TCR CDR3 was performed with the HTBI primer set and the Qiagen OneStep RT-PCR kit. A second multiplex PCR round built the libraries, followed by size selection and purification. Sequencing of the libraries was done on an Illumina HiSeq2000 using paired-end 100 bp reads. The original pipeline was this. Raw data were processed with SOAPnuke, discarding reads with adapters, uncalled bases, mean Phred below 15, or no exact constant-primer or identifier match. High-quality paired reads were merged using COPE v1.2.5, and each unique nucleotide sequence was defined as a clonotype. MiTCR v1.1 was used to align clonotypes to the IMGT TRBV, TRBD and TRBJ reference segments. The analysis was restricted to V-J combinations with a frequency above 0.0001, which together covered 99% to 99.2% of the repertoires. The TCS score was defined as F50 (clonal expansion) divided by E x V (chaos), with BLOSUM62-based TCRdist calculated between CDR3 peptides within each V-J. Welch's t-statistics and random forest reduced several hundred V-J features to 10 to 15, which were used in a naive Bayes classifier (R e1071). The Morisita-Horn index was used to measure how similar the thyroid and blood repertoires were. TCRdb redid the processing of the public reads, applying fastp at Q25 and MiXCR, and retained in-frame beta chains. Every entry covers one CDR3 protein and lists the most common genes and DNA from its rows. The V and J calls and clone size come from TCRdb's table, not from the authors' own analysis. The sample table shows hundreds of thousands of distinct CDR3 sequences, and just under 45% are seen once. Of the sample, more than 7% is held by the ten largest clones.

CDR1 SGHKS and CDR2 YYEKEE were looked up in the germline V gene (reference sequence). The junction shows trimming of 4 bases on V and 6 bases on J, and the gene matches do not reach 7 bases of it. The CDR3 measures 14 amino acids from cysteine to phenylalanine. CDR3 DNA only is kept here, 42 bases in frame from base 1. The study at large found these results: Sample size was not statistically predetermined, and investigators were not blinded to group allocation. During validation, the model predicted progression to ophthalmopathy a median of approximately 6 months ahead of onset, with almost 71% sensitivity and under 85% specificity. Most expanded thyroid clonotypes (frequency above 0.001) were also detected in blood, a finding suggesting that blood repertoires may reflect thyroid immune responses. A 13 V-J signature model separated ophthalmopathy from stable hyperthyroidism, with about 88% sensitivity and around 84% specificity in cross-validation and 80%/75% in testing.

Any patient with an uncontrolled infection, another autoimmune disease, pregnancy or lactation was excluded. Diagnoses relied on clinical symptoms, serum thyroxine and TRAb, thyroid ultrasound and orbital computed tomography. Trizol reagent was used to extract total RNA, and RNA quality was then checked on an Agilent 2100 Bioanalyzer. The chain employs TRBV5-5 and TRBJ2-7; the junction holds 10 bases that match TRBD1. Sequencing was carried out using peripheral blood or thyroid tissue (not recorded which). The origin of this receptor is an adult man with Graves' disease, either hyperthyroidism or ophthalmopathy (not recorded which). The DNA is as follows: TGTGCCAGCAGCAGACCCGGGACAGGGGTCGAGCAGTACTTC. This translates into CASSRPGTGVEQYF.